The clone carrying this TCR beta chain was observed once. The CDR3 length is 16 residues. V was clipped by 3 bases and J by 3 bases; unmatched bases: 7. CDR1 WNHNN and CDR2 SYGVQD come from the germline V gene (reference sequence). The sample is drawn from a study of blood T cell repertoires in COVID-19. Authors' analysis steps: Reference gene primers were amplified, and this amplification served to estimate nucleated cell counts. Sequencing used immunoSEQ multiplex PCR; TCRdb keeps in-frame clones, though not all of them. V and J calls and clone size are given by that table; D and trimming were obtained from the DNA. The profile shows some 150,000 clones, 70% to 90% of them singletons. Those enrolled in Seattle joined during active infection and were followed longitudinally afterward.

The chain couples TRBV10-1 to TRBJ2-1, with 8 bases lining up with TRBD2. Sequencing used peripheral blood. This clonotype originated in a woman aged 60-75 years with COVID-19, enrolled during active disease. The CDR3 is CASSEGGGNLYNEQFF. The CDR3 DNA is TGCGCCAGCAGTGAAGGCGGGGGGAACCTCTACAATGAGCAGTTCTTC.